The rows below give T cell receptor beta chains drawn from one sample of a study of T-cell memory formation after mild COVID-19. TCRdb called the 5' RACE reads again in MiXCR, with one record for every CDR3 protein. The sample has some 450,000 distinct CDR3 sequences, 15% to 20% seen once. The sequenced material came from PBMCs or a T cell subset sorted from them (not recorded which). Source of these receptors: an adult woman who had mild COVID-19 (a few samples of this study predate the infection). Cell type and time point are not known. The CDR3 runs from the conserved cysteine through the conserved F or W. The D gene is left open where the match is weak. Not all rows give a size; the values are once, few, many and, for expanded clones, a class.

v_call	d_call	j_call	clone_size	cdr3_aa	cdr3_nt
TRBV7-9	-	TRBJ2-3	-	CASSLEVSPADTQYF	TGTGCCAGCAGCTTAGAAGTCAGCCCTGCAGATACGCAGTATTTT
TRBV7-3	TRBD1	TRBJ2-5	few	CASSLQGARAAQYF	TGTGCCAGCAGCCTACAGGGGGCGCGGGCGGCCCAGTACTTC
TRBV2	-	TRBJ2-1	-	CASSEPGQYNEQFF	TGTGCCAGCAGCGAACCGGGACAATACAATGAGCAGTTCTTC
TRBV7-2	TRBD1	TRBJ2-3	many	CASSFPGQGTDTQYF	TGTGCCAGCAGCTTCCCGGGACAGGGCACAGATACGCAGTATTTT
TRBV5-6	-	TRBJ2-5	few	CASSLAMSQETQYF	TGTGCCAGCAGCTTGGCAATGTCACAAGAGACCCAGTACTTC
TRBV9	TRBD2	TRBJ2-1	-	CASSVSGGAINEQFF	TGTGCCAGCAGCGTTAGCGGGGGGGCCATCAATGAGCAGTTCTTC
TRBV5-1	-	TRBJ1-5	-	CASSLDHRSNQPQHF	TGCGCCAGCAGCTTGGATCACCGGAGCAATCAGCCCCAGCATTTT
TRBV6-2/TRBV6-3	-	TRBJ2-2	-	CASSYSYSHTGELFF	TGTGCCAGCAGTTACTCTTATTCCCACACCGGGGAGCTGTTTTTT
TRBV12-3/TRBV12-4	TRBD2	TRBJ2-1	few	CASSPSSGGYNEQFF	TGTGCCAGCAGTCCCAGTAGCGGGGGGTACAATGAGCAGTTCTTC
TRBV5-5	TRBD1	TRBJ2-1	-	CASSFGGTGRNEQFF	TGTGCCAGCAGCTTTGGTGGGACAGGGCGCAATGAGCAGTTCTTC
TRBV7-6	-	TRBJ2-2	few	CASRRHTLEAGELFF	TGTGCCAGCAGGCGTCACACTCTCGAAGCCGGGGAGCTGTTTTTT
TRBV4-1	-	TRBJ1-6	many	CASSQENSPLHF	TGCGCCAGCAGCCAAGAAAATTCACCCCTCCACTTT
TRBV7-2	-	TRBJ1-3	-	CASSPPYGYSGNTIYF	TGTGCCAGCAGCCCGCCCTATGGGTACTCTGGAAACACCATATATTTT
TRBV20-1	-	TRBJ2-7	few	CSARGRALGAYEQYF	TGCAGTGCTAGAGGCCGGGCCCTCGGGGCCTACGAGCAGTACTTC
TRBV20-1	-	TRBJ2-6	few	CSARDYARAGANVLTF	TGCAGTGCTAGAGATTACGCCAGGGCTGGGGCCAACGTCCTGACTTTC
TRBV18	-	TRBJ2-3	-	CASADGKSTQYF	TGTGCCAGTGCAGATGGGAAGTCTACGCAGTATTTT
TRBV7-9	-	TRBJ2-3	few	CASSLAGPRRGTDTQYF	TGTGCCAGCAGCTTAGCGGGGCCACGGCGGGGCACAGATACGCAGTATTTT
TRBV12-5	-	TRBJ2-3	few	CASGLTSSTDTQYF	TGTGCTAGTGGTTTGACGTCTAGCACAGATACGCAGTATTTT
TRBV7-9	-	TRBJ2-7	few	CASSQPGRFADF	TGTGCCAGCAGCCAACCAGGACGCTTCGCGGACTTC
TRBV24-1	-	TRBJ2-3	-	CATSDWKLDTQYF	TGTGCCACCAGTGATTGGAAGCTGGATACGCAGTATTTT
TRBV20-1	-	TRBJ2-2	-	CSARAHTGELFF	TGCAGTGCTAGAGCTCACACCGGGGAGCTGTTTTTT
TRBV12-3/TRBV12-4	TRBD2	TRBJ2-7	-	CASSPSGIHYEQYF	TGTGCCAGCAGCCCGAGCGGGATTCACTACGAGCAGTACTTC
TRBV2	TRBD2	TRBJ2-1	once	CASSRLAGGPHEQFF	TGTGCCAGCAGCCGACTGGCGGGAGGGCCTCATGAGCAGTTCTTC
TRBV7-9	TRBD2	TRBJ2-3	-	CASRLTSGHGGDTQYF	TGTGCCAGCAGGTTGACTAGCGGCCATGGGGGAGATACGCAGTATTTT